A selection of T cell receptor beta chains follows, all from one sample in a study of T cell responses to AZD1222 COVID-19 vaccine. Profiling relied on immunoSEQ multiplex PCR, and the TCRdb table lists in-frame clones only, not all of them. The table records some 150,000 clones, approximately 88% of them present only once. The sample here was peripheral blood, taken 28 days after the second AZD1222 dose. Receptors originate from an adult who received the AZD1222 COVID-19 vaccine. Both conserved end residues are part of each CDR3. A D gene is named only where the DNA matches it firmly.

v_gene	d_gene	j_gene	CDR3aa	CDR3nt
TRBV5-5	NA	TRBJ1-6	CASSLAGDQNSPLHF	TGTGCCAGCAGCTTGGCGGGGGACCAAAATTCACCCCTCCACTTT
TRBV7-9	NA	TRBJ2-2	CASSSRRPAGKDGELFF	TGTGCCAGCAGCTCTAGGCGGCCCGCTGGGAAGGATGGGGAGCTGTTTTTT
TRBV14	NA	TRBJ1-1	CASSQVGREQAFF	TGTGCCAGCAGCCAAGTGGGGCGAGAGCAAGCTTTCTTT
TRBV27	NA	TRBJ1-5	CASSLFGGARGQPQHF	TGTGCCAGCAGTTTATTCGGGGGGGCGCGGGGTCAGCCCCAGCATTTT
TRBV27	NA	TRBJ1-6	CASSPYGSSYNSPLHF	TGTGCCAGCTCCCCCTACGGGAGCTCCTATAATTCACCCCTCCACTTT
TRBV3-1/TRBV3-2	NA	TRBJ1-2	CASSQGLRANYGYTF	TGTGCCAGCAGCCAAGGCTTACGAGCTAACTATGGCTACACCTTC
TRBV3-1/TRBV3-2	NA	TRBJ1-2	CASSQDPNYGYTF	TGTGCCAGCAGCCAGGACCCTAACTATGGCTACACCTTC
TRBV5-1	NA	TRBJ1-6	CASSSGRGPGGSPLHF	TGCGCCAGCAGCTCTGGCAGGGGCCCCGGGGGCTCACCCCTCCACTTT
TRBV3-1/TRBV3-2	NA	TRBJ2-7	CASSQGGREQYF	TGTGCCAGCAGCCAAGGGGGTAGGGAGCAGTACTTC
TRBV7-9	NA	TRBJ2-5	CASSLKSAGWGQETQYF	TGTGCCAGCAGCTTAAAATCGGCGGGGTGGGGGCAAGAGACCCAGTACTTC